This T cell receptor (beta chain) was documented in a study of T-cell reconstitution after alpha-beta-depleted transplantation in children. General study points: Where alpha-beta T cells came from about two months after transplant was reportedly several hundred expanded graft clones.

This clonotype was detected a few times. No antigen is known for it. A TCRbeta library incorporating unique molecular identifiers was prepared. TCRdb recomputed calls from the PCR reads with MiXCR, one row per CDR3 protein. The sample shows 500,000 to 650,000 distinct CDR3 sequences, approximately 12% of them seen only once. The length of the CDR3 is 16 residues. Trimming at V came to 0 bases and at J to 6 bases, leaving 9 bases not matched to a gene. Germline V CDR1 and CDR2: SGHNT, YYREEE (reference sequence). This specimen consisted of PBMCs, mostly from graft donor cells, obtained 360 days after TCRalphabeta/CD19-depleted stem cell transplant. The gene calls are TRBV5-4 and TRBJ2-3, with TRBD2 matching 8 bases. The sequence derives from a male patient between 10 and 17 years old who had a stem cell transplant for acute myeloid leukemia, so the T cells may come from the graft donor. The CDR3 DNA follows: TGTGCCAGCAGCTTGGTGGGCGGGGGGCTAATTGATACGCAGTATTTT. It specifies CASSLVGGGLIDTQYF.